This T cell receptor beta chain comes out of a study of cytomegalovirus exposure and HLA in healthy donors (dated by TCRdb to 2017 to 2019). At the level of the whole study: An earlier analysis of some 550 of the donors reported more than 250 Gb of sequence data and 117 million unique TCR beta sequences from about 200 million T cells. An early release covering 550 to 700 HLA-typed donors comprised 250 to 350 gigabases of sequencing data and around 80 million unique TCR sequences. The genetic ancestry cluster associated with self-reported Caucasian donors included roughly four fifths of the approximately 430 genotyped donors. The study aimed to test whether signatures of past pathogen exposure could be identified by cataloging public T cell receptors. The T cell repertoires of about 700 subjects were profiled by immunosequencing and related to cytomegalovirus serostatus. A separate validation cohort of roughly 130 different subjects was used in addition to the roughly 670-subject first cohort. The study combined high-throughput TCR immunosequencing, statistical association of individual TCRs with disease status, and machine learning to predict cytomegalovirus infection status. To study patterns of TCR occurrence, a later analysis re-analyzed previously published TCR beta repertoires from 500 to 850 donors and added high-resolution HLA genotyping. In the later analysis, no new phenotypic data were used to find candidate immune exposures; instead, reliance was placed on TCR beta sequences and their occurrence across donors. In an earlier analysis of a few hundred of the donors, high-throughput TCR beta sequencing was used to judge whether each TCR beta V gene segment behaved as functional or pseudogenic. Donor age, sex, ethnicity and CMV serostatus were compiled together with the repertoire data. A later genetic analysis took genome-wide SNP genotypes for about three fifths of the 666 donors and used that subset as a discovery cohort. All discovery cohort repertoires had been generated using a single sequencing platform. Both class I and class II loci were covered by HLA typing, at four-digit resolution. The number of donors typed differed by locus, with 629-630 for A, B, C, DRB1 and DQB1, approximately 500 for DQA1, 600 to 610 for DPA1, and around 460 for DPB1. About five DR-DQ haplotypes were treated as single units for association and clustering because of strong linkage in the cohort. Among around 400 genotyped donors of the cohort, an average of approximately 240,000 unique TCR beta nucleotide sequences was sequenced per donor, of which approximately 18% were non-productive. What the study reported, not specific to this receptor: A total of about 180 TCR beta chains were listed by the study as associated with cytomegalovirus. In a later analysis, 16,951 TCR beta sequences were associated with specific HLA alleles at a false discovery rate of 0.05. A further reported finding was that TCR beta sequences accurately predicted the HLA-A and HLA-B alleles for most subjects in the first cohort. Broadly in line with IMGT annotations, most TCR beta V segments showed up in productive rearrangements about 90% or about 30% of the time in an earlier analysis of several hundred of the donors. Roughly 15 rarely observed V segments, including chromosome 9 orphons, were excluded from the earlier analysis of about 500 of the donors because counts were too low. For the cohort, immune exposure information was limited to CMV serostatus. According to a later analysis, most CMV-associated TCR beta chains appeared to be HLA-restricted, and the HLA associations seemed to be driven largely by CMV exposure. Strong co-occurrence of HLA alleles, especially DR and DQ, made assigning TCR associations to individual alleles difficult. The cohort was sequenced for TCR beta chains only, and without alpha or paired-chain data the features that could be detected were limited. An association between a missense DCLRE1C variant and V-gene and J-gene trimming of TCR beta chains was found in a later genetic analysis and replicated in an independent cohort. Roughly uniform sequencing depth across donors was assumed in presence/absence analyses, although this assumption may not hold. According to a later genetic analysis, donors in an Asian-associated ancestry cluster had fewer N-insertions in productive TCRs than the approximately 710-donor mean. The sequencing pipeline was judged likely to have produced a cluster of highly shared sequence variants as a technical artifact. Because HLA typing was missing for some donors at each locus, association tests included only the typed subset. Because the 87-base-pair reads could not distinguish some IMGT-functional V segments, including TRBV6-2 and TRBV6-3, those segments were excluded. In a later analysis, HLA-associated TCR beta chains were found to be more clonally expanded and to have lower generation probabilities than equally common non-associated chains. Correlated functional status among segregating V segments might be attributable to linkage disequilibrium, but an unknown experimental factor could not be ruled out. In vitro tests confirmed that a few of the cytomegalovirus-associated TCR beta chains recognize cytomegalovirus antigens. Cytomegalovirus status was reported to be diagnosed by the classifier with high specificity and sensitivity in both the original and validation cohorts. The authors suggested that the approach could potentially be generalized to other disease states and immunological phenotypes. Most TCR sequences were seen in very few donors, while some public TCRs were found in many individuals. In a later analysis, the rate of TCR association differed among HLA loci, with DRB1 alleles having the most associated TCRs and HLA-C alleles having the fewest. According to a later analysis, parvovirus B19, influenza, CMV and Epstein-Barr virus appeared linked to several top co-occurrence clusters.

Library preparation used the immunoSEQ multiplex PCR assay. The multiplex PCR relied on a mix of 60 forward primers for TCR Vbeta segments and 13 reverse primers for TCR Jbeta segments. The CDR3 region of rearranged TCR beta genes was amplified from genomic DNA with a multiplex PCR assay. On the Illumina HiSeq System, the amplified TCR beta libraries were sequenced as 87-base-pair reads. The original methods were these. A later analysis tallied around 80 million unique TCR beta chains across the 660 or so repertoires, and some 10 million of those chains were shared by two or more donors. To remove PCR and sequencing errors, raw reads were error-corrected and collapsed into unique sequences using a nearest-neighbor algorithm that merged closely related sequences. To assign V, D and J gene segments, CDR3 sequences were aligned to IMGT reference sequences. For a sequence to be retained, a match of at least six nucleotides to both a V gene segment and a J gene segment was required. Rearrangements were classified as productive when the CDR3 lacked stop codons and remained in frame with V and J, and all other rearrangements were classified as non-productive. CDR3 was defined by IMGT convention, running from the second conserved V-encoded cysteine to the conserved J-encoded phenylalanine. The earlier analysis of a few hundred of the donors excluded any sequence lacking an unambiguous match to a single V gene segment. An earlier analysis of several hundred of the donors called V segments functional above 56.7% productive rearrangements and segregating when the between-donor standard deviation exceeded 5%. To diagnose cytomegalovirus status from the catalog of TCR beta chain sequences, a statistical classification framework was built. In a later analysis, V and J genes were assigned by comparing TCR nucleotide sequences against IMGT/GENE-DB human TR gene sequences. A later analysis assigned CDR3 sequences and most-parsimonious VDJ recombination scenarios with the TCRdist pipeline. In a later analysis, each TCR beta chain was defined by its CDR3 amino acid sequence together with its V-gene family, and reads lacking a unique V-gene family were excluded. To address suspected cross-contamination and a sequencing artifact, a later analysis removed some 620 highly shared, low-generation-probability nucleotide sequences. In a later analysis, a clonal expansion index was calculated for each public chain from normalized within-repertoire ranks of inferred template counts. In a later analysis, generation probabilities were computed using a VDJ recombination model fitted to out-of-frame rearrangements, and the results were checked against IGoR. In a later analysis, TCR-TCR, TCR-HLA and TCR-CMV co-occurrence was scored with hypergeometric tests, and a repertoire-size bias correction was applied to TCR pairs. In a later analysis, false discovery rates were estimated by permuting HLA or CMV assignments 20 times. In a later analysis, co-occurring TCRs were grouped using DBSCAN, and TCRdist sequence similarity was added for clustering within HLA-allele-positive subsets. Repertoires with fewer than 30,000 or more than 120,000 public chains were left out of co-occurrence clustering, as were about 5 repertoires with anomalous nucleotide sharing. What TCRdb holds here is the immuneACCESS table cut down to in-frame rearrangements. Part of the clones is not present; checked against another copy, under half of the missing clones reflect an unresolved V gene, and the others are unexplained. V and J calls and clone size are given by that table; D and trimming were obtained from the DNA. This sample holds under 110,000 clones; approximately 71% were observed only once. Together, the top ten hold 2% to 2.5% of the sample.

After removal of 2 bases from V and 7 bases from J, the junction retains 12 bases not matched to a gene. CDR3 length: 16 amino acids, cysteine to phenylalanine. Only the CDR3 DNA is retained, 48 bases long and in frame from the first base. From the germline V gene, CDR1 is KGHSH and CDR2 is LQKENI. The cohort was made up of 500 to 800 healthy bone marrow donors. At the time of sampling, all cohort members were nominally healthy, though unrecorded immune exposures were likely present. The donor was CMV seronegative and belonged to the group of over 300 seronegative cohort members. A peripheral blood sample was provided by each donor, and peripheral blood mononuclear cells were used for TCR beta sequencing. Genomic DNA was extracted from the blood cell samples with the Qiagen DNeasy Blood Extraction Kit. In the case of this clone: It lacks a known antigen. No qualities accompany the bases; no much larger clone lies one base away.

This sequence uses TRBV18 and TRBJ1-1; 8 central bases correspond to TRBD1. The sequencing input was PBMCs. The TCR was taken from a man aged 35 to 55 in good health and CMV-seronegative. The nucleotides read TGTGCCAGCTCACCAACACAGAGGACAGGGAAGCTTGAAGCTTTCTTT. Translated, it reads CASSPTQRTGKLEAFF.